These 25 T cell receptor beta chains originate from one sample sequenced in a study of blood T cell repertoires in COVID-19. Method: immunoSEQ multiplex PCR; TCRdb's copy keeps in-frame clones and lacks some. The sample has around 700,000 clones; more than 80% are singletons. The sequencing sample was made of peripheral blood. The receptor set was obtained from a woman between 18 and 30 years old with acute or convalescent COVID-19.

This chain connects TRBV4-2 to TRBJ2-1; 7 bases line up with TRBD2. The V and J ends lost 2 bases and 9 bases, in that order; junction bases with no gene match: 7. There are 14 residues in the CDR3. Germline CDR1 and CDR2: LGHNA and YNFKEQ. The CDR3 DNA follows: TGTGCCAGCAGCCAATCCGGGGGGAGGAGTGAGCAGTTCTTC. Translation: CASSQSGGRSEQFF.

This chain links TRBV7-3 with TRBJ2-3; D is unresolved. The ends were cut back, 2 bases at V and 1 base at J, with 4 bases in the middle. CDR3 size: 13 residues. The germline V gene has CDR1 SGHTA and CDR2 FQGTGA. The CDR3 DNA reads TGTGCCAGCAGCTTAGGAGGCACAGATACGCAGTATTTT. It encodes CASSLGGTDTQYF. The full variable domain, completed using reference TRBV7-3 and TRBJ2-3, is GAGVSQTPSNKVTEKGKYVELRCDPISGHTALYWYRQSLGQGPEFLIYFQGTGAADDSGLPNDRFFAVRPEGSVSTLKIQRTERGDSAVYLCASSLGGTDTQYFGPGTRLTVL.

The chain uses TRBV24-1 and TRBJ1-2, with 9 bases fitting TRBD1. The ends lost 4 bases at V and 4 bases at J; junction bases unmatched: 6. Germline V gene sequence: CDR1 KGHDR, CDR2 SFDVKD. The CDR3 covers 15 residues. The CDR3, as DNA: TGTGCCACCAGTGACGTGACAGGGGGTGTCTATGGCTACACCTTC. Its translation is CATSDVTGGVYGYTF.

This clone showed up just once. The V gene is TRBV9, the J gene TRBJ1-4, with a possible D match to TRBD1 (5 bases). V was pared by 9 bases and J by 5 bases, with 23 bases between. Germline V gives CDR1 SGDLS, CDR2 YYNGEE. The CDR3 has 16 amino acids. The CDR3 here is CANPCGAEGRNEKLFF. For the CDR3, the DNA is TGTGCCAACCCCTGCGGGGCAGAGGGGAGAAATGAAAAACTGTTTTTT.

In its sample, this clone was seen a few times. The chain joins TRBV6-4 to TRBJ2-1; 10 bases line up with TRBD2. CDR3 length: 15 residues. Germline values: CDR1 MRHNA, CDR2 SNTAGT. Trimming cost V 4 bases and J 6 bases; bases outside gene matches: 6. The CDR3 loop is CASSGASGGANEQFF. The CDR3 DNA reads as TGTGCCAGCAGTGGAGCTAGCGGGGGTGCCAATGAGCAGTTCTTC.

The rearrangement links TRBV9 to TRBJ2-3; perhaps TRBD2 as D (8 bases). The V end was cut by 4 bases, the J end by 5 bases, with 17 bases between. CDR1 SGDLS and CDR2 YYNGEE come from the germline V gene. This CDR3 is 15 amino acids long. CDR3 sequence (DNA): TGTGCCAGCAGCCCACGGGAGGGGGCGAAAGATACGCAGTATTTT. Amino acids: CASSPREGAKDTQYF.

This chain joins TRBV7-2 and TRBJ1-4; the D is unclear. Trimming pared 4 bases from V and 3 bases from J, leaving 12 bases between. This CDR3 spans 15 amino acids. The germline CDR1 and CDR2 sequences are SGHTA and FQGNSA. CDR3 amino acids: CASSYKVVSNEKLFF. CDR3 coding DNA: TGTGCCAGCAGCTACAAAGTTGTGTCTAATGAAAAACTGTTTTTT.

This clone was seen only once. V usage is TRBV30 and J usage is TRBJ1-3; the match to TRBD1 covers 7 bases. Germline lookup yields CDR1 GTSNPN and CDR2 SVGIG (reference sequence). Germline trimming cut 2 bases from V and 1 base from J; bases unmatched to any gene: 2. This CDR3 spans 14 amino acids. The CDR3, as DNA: TGTGCCTGGAGTAGGGGACAGTCTGGAAACACCATATATTTT. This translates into CAWSRGQSGNTIYF.

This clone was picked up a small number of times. The CDR3 is CASSEAVVNQPQHF. CDR3 DNA: TGTGCCAGCAGTGAAGCGGTAGTGAATCAGCCCCAGCATTTT. The chain employs TRBV6-1 and TRBJ1-5, with D unresolved. The CDR3 extends over 14 amino acids. Germline CDR1 is MNHNS and CDR2 is SASEGT. Trimming took 0 bases from V and 4 from J, leaving 7 bases between them.

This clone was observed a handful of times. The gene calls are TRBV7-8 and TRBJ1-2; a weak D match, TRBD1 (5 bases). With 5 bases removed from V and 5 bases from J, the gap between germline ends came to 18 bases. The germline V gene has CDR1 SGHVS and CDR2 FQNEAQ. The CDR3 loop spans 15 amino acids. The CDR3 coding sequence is TGTGCCAGCAGCCCCGGCCTTCAGGGCGCGTATGGCTACACCTTC. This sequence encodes CASSPGLQGAYGYTF. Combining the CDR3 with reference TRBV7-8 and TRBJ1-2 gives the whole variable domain GAGVSQSPRYKVAKRGQDVALRCDPISGHVSLFWYQQALGQGPEFLTYFQNEAQLDKSGLPSDRFFAERPEGSVSTLKIQRTQQEDSAVYLCASSPGLQGAYGYTFGSGTRLTVV.

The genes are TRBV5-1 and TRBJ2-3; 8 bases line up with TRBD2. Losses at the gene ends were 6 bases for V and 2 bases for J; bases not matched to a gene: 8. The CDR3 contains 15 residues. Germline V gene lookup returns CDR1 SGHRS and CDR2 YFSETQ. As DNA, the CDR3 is TGCGCCAGCACCGTGGCGGGGGGCTACACAGATACGCAGTATTTT. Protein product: CASTVAGGYTDTQYF.

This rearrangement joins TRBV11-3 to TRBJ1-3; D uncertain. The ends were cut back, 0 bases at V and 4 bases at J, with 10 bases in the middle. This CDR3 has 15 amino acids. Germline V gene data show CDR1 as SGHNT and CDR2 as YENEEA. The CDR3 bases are TGTGCCAGCAGCTTAGATACCGGGAGAGGAAACACCATATATTTT. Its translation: CASSLDTGRGNTIYF.

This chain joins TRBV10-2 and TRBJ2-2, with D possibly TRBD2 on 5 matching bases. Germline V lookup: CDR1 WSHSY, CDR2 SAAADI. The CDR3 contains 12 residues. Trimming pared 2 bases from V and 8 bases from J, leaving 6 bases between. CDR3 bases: TGCGCCAGCAGTGAGAAGCGGGGGGAGCTGTTTTTT. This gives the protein CASSEKRGELFF.

CDR3: CASSYSDRSNQPQHF. The CDR3 DNA is TGTGCCAGCAGTTACTCGGACAGGTCCAATCAGCCCCAGCATTTT. This rearrangement joins TRBV6-6 to TRBJ1-5; 7 bases fit TRBD1. J lost 3 bases, V lost 0 bases, and 2 bases had no gene match. This CDR3 comprises 15 residues. Germline V lookup: CDR1 MNHNY, CDR2 SVGAGI (reference sequence).

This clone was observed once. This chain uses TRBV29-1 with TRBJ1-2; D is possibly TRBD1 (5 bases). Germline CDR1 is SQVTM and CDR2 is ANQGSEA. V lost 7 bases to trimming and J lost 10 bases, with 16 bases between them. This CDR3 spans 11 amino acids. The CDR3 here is CSAELGRVYTF. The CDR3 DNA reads TGCAGCGCAGAGCTAGGCAGGGTCTACACCTTC. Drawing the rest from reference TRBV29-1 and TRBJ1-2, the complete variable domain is SAVISQKPSRDICQRGTSLTIQCQVDSQVTMMFWYRQQPGQSLTLIATANQGSEATYESGFVIDKFPISRPNLTFSTLTVSNMSPEDSSIYLCSAELGRVYTFGSGTRLTVV.

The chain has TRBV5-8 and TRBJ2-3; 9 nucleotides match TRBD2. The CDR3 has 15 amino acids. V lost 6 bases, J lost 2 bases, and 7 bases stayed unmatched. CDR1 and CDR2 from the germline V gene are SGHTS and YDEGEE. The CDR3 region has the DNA TGTGCCAGCACCCCCCTAGCGGGGCTCACAGATACGCAGTATTTT. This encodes CASTPLAGLTDTQYF.

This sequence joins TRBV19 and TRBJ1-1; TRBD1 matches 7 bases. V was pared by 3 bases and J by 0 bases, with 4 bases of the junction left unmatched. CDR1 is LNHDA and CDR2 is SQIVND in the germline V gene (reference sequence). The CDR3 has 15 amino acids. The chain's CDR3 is CASSMSGTVNTEAFF. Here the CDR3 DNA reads TGTGCCAGTAGTATGTCCGGGACAGTGAACACTGAAGCTTTCTTT.

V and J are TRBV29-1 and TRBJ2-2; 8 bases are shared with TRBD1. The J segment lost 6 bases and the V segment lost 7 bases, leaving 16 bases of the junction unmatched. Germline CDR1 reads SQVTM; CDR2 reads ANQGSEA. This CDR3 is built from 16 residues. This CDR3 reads CSAKEGDRGRAGELFF. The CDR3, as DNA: TGCAGCGCGAAGGAGGGCGACAGGGGTCGGGCCGGGGAGCTGTTTTTT.

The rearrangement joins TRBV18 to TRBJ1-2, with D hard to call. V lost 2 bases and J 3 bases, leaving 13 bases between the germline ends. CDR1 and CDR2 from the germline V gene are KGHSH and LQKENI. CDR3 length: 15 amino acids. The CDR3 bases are TGTGCCAGCTCACCAACCAGCGACTTTGACTATGGCTACACCTTC. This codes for CASSPTSDFDYGYTF. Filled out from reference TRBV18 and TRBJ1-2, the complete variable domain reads NAGVMQNPRHLVRRRGQEARLRCSPMKGHSHVYWYRQLPEEGLKFMVYLQKENIIDESGMPKERFSAEFPKEGPSILRIQQVVRGDSAAYFCASSPTSDFDYGYTFGSGTRLTVV.

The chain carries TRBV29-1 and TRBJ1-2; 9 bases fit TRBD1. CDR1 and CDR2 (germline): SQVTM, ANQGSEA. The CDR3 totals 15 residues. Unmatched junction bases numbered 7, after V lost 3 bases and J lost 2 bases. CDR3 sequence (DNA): TGCAGCGTTGATGGGACAGGGAGATTCAACTATGGCTACACCTTC. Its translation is CSVDGTGRFNYGYTF.

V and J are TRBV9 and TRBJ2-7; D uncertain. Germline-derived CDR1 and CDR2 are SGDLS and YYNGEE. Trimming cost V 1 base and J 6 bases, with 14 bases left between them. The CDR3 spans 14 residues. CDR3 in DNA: TGTGCCAGCAGCGTACAGGCAGGCACCCCCGAGCAGTACTTC. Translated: CASSVQAGTPEQYF.

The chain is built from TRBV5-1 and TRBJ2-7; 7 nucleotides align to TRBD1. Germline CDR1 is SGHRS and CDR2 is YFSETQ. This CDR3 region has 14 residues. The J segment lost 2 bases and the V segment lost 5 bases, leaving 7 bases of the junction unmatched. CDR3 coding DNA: TGCGCCAGCAGATCCGGGACAGATGCCTACGAGCAGTACTTC. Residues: CASRSGTDAYEQYF.

The CDR3 DNA sequence: TGTGCCAGCAGCTCCCAGGGGGGCGGGCCTGAAGCTTTCTTT. Translated, it gives CASSSQGGGPEAFF. The chain uses TRBV11-2 and TRBJ1-1; 7 bases agree with TRBD1. V trimming: 4 bases; J trimming: 6 bases; junction bases outside the gene matches: 8. The CDR3 spans 14 residues. Germline CDR1 and CDR2: SGHAT and FQNNGV.

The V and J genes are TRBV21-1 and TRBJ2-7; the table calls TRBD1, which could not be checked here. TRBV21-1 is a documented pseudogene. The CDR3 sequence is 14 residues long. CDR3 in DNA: TGTGCCACCTCCCCGGGACAGGGTCCCCACGAGCAGTACTTC. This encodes CATSPGQGPHEQYF.

The CDR3 coding sequence is TGTGCCAGCAGTTTATATTCTCGAGGGGACAGGGGGGGCTACACCTTC. This translates into CASSLYSRGDRGGYTF. V and J are TRBV27 and TRBJ1-2, with 11 bases aligning to TRBD1. The junction had 9 bases not matched to a gene; V was cut back by 1 base and J by 8 bases. The length of the CDR3 is 16 residues. Germline CDR1 is MNHEY and CDR2 is SMNVEV (reference sequence).